This TCR beta chain was identified in a study of blood T cell repertoires in COVID-19. Study in general: The study drew acute and convalescent COVID-19 samples from the United States, Italy and Spain.

The table lists this clone with a count of one. In the original workflow: It was from reference gene primer amplification that nucleated cell counts were estimated. Only in-frame clones appear in the TCRdb table, and some are missing; sequencing was by immunoSEQ multiplex PCR. V and J calls and clone size are copied from that table; D and trimming were computed from the DNA. The sample has about 73,000 clones; 83% are singletons. Sample: peripheral blood. The sequence derives from a woman aged 55-69 years with acute or convalescent COVID-19.

CDR3 in amino acids: CASSGGLTSNTEAFF. In DNA, the CDR3 is TGTGCCAGCAGCGGAGGACTAACATCGAACACTGAAGCTTTCTTT. The genes are TRBV13 and TRBJ1-1; D is unresolved. The CDR3 spans 15 residues. The germline V gene has CDR1 PRHDT and CDR2 FYEKMQ (reference sequence). V was shortened by 5 bases and J by 1 base, with 14 bases between the two germline ends. Filled out from reference TRBV13 and TRBJ1-1, the complete variable domain reads AAGVIQSPRHLIKEKRETATLKCYPIPRHDTVYWYQQGPGQDPQFLISFYEKMQSDKGSIPDRFSAQQFSDYHSELNMSSLELGDSALYFCASSGGLTSNTEAFFGQGTRLTVV.